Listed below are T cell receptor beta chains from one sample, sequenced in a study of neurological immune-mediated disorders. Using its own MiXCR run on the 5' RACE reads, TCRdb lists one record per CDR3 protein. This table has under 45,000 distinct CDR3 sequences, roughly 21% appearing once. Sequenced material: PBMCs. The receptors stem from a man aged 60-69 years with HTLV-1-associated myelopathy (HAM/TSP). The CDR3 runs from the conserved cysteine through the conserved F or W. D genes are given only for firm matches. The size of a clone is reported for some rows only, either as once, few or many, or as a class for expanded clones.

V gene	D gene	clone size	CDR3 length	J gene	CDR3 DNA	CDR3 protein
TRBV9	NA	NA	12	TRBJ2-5	TGTGCCAGCAGCGCCGGCCTTGAGACCCAGTACTTC	CASSAGLETQYF
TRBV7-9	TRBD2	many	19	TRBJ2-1	TGTGCCAGCAGCCCCCGACGGGGCGGGAGGGCCGATTACGGGAATGAGCAGTTCTTC	CASSPRRGGRADYGNEQFF
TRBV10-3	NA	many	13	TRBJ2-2	TGTGCCATCAATAAGCGGTCCGGCGGGGAGCTGTTTTTT	CAINKRSGGELFF
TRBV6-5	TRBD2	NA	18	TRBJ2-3	TGTGCCAGCAGCTCAGGACTAGCGGGGGTTCAAAGAGGAGATACGCAGTATTTT	CASSSGLAGVQRGDTQYF
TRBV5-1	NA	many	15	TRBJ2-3	TGCGCCAGCAGCTTGGCCGGGGGAGAATACGATACGCAGTATTTT	CASSLAGGEYDTQYF
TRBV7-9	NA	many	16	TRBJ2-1	TGTGCCAGCAGCTTCCGGTACCGGGGGCGACATCATGAGCAGTTCTTC	CASSFRYRGRHHEQFF
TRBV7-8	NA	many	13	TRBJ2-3	TGTGCCAGCAGCTTTGATTGGTCTTATACGCAGTATTTT	CASSFDWSYTQYF
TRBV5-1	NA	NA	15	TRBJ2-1	TGCGCCAGCAGCTGGCAGGACAGAGCTACTGATGAGCAGTTCTTC	CASSWQDRATDEQFF
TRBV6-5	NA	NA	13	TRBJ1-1	TGTGCCAGCAGTCTAGGGATGAACACTGAAGCTTTCTTT	CASSLGMNTEAFF
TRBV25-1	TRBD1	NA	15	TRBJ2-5	TGTGCCAGCAGTGCACCACAGGGGGCGGGGGAGACCCAGTACTTC	CASSAPQGAGETQYF
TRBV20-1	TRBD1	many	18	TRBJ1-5	TGCAGTGCTAGTAATGGGACAGGCACAGGTATACTCGATCAGCCCCAGCATTTT	CSASNGTGTGILDQPQHF
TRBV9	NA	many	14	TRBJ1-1	TGTGCCAGCAGCCCCGAGCAATGGACCACTGAAGCTTTCTTT	CASSPEQWTTEAFF
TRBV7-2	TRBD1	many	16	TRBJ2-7	TGTGCCAGCAGCATCCGACAGGGATTATTCTCCTACGAGCAGTACTTC	CASSIRQGLFSYEQYF
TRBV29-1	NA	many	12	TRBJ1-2	TGCAGCGTTGAATCGGGGACTCCCGGCTACACCTTC	CSVESGTPGYTF
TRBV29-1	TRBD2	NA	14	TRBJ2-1	TGCAGCGTTGGAAAGCGGGGCTGGGGGAATGAGCAGTTCTTC	CSVGKRGWGNEQFF
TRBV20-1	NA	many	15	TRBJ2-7	TGCAGTGCTAGAGATCAGGGGCAGGACTCCTACGAGCAGTACTTC	CSARDQGQDSYEQYF
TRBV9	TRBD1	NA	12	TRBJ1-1	TGTGCCAGCAGCGCAGACAGGGGCGAATATTTCTTT	CASSADRGEYFF
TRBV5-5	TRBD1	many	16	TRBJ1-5	TGTGCCAGCAGCTTGTTAGGGACAGGGCCCAATCAGCCCCAGCATTTT	CASSLLGTGPNQPQHF
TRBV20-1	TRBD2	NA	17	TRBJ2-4	TGCAGTGCTCCCGGACTAGCTCAAGGGTGGGCCAAAAACATTCAGTACTTC	CSAPGLAQGWAKNIQYF
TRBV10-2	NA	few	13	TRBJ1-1	TGCGCCAGCAGTGAACAGGGAGGCACTGAAGCTTTCTTT	CASSEQGGTEAFF
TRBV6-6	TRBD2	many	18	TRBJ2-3	TGTGCCAGCAGTTACGGGACTAGCGGGAGGCGGGGCACAGATACGCAGTATTTT	CASSYGTSGRRGTDTQYF
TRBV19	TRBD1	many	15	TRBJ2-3	TGTGCCAGTAGTGTCGGGACAGTCGTCGGGGATACGCAGTATTTT	CASSVGTVVGDTQYF
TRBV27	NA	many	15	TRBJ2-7	TGTGCCAGCGGTGATTCGGACGGGCTGAGTTACGAGCAGTACTTC	CASGDSDGLSYEQYF
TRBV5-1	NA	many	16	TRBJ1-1	TGCGCCAGCAGCTTGGATTCGGGGGTGTATCACACTGAAGCTTTCTTT	CASSLDSGVYHTEAFF
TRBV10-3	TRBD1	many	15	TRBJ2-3	TGTGCCATCAGTGACCCCGGGACAGGCACAGATACGCAGTATTTT	CAISDPGTGTDTQYF
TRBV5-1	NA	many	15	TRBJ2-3	TGCGCCAGCAGCTTGGTAGTATCGGGCACAGATACGCAGTATTTT	CASSLVVSGTDTQYF
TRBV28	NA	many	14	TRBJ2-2	TGTGCCAGCAGGGGGTGGCGGGACACCGGGGAGCTGTTTTTT	CASRGWRDTGELFF
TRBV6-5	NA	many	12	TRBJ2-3	TGTGCCAGCAGCGAAGGCACAGATACGCAGTATTTT	CASSEGTDTQYF
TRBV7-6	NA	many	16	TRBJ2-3	TGTGCCAGCAGCCAGGGGAGCGTATCTAGCACAGATACGCAGTATTTT	CASSQGSVSSTDTQYF